This T cell receptor (beta chain) originates from a study of T-cell reconstitution after alpha-beta-depleted transplantation in children. Overall study results and limits: By about two months after transplant, alpha-beta T cells reportedly arose from several hundred graft clones that had expanded. At one year after transplant, newly produced T cells mostly accounted for T-cell counts and diversity. Some patients owed their high day-60 TCRbeta diversity to surviving recipient T cells and thymic progenitors.

V was pared by 0 bases and J by 5 bases, with 6 bases of the junction left unmatched. This CDR3 spans 15 amino acids. Preparation of the TCRbeta library was carried out with unique molecular identifiers. One entry per CDR3 protein, called by TCRdb with MiXCR from the PCR reads. The data show under 250,000 distinct CDR3 sequences, with 20% to 30% seen just once and more than 4.5% held by the top ten. Points on this clonotype: Its antigen remains unknown.

The TCR sequence derives from a female patient younger than 10 who had a stem cell transplant for congenital amegakaryocytic thrombocytopenia, so the T cells may come from the graft donor. Sequenced material: PBMCs, mostly from graft donor cells, taken 360 days after TCRalphabeta/CD19-depleted stem cell transplant. V usage is TRBV12-3 or TRBV12-4 and J usage is TRBJ1-1; 7 bases match TRBD1. CDR3 DNA sequence: TGTGCCAGCAGTTTAGCTAAGACAGGGAATACTGAAGCTTTCTTT. This encodes CASSLAKTGNTEAFF.